This T cell receptor beta chain was observed in a study of radiation and T cells in renal cell carcinoma. Study-level findings and limits: Top tumor clonotypes rose in blood 2 weeks post-radiation, then contracted. Without pretreatment biopsies, baseline tumor clonotype presence was undetermined.

The count of this clone is one. The antigen remains undetermined. Libraries were prepared by immunoSEQ multiplex PCR; TCRdb keeps only in-frame clonotypes and omits some of them. In the table there are roughly 170,000 clones, 88% of which are singletons. Stated time point: blood 4 weeks post-SBRT, at nephrectomy. Documented treatment: 15 Gy SBRT to primary tumor, nephrectomy 4 weeks later. The patient's renal cell carcinoma had clear cell pathology. The specimen comprised blood, sampled from a patient whose treatment included radiotherapy and nephrectomy. The clonotype comes from a woman in her forties or fifties with renal cell carcinoma.

For the CDR3, the DNA is TGCGCCAGCAGCTTGTCGCAGGGGGGGAATTCACCCCTCCACTTT. This codes for CASSLSQGGNSPLHF. The genes are TRBV5-1 and TRBJ1-6, with 7 bases identical to TRBD1. This CDR3 is built from 15 residues. The junction had 5 bases not matched to a gene; V was cut back by 1 base and J by 7 bases. In germline, CDR1 is SGHRS, CDR2 YFSETQ.